This T cell receptor beta chain appears in the sequencing data of a study of T cells in Graves' hyperthyroidism and ophthalmopathy. TCR beta CDR3 region amplification was performed from RNA transcripts. The HTBI primer set served for first-round RT-PCR of the TCR CDR3. TCRdb redid the calling of the multiplex PCR reads with MiXCR, one entry per CDR3 protein. The sample shows a few hundred thousand distinct CDR3 sequences, about 16% of them seen only once. This clonotype was observed a few times. The target antigen is unknown. The definition of stable Graves' hyperthyroidism was no ophthalmopathy progression within 18 months. Germline trimming cut 3 bases from V and 1 base from J; bases unmatched to any gene: 4. This CDR3 region has 15 residues. CDR1 and CDR2 (germline): SGHRS, YFSETQ. General observations from the study: Separation of ophthalmopathy from stable hyperthyroidism was achieved by a 13 V-J model.

Sequences were obtained from blood. This receptor was taken from a man between 40 and 49 years old with Graves' hyperthyroidism. The chain couples TRBV5-1 to TRBJ1-5; 7 bases are shared with TRBD1. The CDR3 protein is CASSWQGGSNQPQHF. The CDR3 region has the DNA TGCGCCAGCAGCTGGCAGGGGGGGAGCAATCAGCCCCAGCATTTT.